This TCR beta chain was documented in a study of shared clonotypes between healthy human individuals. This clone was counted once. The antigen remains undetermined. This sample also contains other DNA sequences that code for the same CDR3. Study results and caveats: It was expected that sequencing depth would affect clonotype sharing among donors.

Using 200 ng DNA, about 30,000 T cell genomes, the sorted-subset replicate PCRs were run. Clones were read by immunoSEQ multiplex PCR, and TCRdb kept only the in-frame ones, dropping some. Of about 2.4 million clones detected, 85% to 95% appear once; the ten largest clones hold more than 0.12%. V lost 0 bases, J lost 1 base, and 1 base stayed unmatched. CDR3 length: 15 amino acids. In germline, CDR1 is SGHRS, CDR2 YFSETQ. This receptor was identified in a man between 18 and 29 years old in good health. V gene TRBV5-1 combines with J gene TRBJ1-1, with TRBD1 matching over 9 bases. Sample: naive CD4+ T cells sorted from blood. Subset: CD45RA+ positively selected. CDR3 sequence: CASSLGTGANTEAFF. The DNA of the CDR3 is TGCGCCAGCAGCTTGGGGACAGGGGCGAACACTGAAGCTTTCTTT.